The 31 T cell receptor beta chains reported below all come from one sample, sequenced in a study of T cell responses to AZD1222 COVID-19 vaccine. TCRdb's table, derived via immunoSEQ multiplex PCR, lists solely in-frame clones and lacks some. The table has more than 90,000 clones, about 89% seen once. The source material was peripheral blood, sampled 28 days after the second AZD1222 dose. Receptors were obtained from an adult who received the AZD1222 COVID-19 vaccine.

The genes are TRBV6-2 or TRBV6-3 and TRBJ1-5; a weak D match, TRBD1 (5 bases). Looked up from germline, CDR1 is MNHEY and CDR2 is SVGEGT. This CDR3 has 18 residues. With 0 bases removed from V and 0 bases from J, the gap between germline ends came to 15 bases. CDR3 region: CASSYSRAGKSSNQPQHF. The CDR3 bases are TGTGCCAGCAGTTACTCGAGGGCAGGGAAATCTAGCAATCAGCCCCAGCATTTT.

This chain uses TRBV15 with TRBJ2-7; 9 positions match TRBD1. With 6 bases clipped from V and 0 bases from J, the junction kept 6 bases outside the gene matches. The CDR3 consists of 15 residues. From germline, CDR1 is LNHNV and CDR2 YYDKDF (reference sequence). The CDR3 region has the DNA TGTGCCACCAGATCCGGGACAGGGAGCTCCTACGAGCAGTACTTC. Amino acid sequence: CATRSGTGSSYEQYF.

V gene TRBV27 combines with J gene TRBJ2-7, with 13 bases matching TRBD2. The CDR3 length is 18 residues. The germline gives CDR1 MNHEY, CDR2 SMNVEV (reference sequence). J gave up 1 base and V 4 bases, and 10 bases lay outside the gene matches. The CDR3 nucleotides read TGTGCCAGCAGTTCGCTACTAGCGGGAGGGCCAAGATCCTACGAGCAGTACTTC. The encoded protein is CASSSLLAGGPRSYEQYF.

The rearrangement links TRBV24-1 to TRBJ2-3, with unresolved D. The V end was cut by 0 bases, the J end by 4 bases, with 4 bases between. The germline V gene encodes CDR1 KGHDR and CDR2 SFDVKD. This CDR3 contains 13 residues. CDR3 in amino acids: CATSDLTSDTQYF. The CDR3 DNA is TGTGCCACCAGTGATTTGACCTCAGATACGCAGTATTTT.

The V call is TRBV11-3, the J call TRBJ2-7, with a weak D call TRBD2 (7 bases). Trimming stripped 5 bases from V and 2 bases from J, with 13 bases between. The CDR3 covers 14 residues. Germline CDR1 reads SGHNT; CDR2 reads YENEEA. For the CDR3, the DNA is TGTGCCAGCAGCCCCCGGGGGGCCACCTACGAGCAGTACTTC. Protein: CASSPRGATYEQYF.

V usage is TRBV7-9 and J usage is TRBJ2-7; 8 nucleotides agree with TRBD1. Germline V gene sequence: CDR1 SEHNR, CDR2 FQNEAQ (reference sequence). CDR3 length: 16 amino acids. With 5 bases clipped from V and 7 bases from J, the junction kept 16 bases outside the gene matches. CDR3 in amino acids: CASSPHPDREPGEQYF. The DNA of the CDR3 is TGTGCCAGCAGCCCCCACCCGGACAGGGAACCCGGAGAGCAGTACTTC.

The CDR3 bases are TGCAGCGAGAGGACTAGCGGGAGAGCAGAGACCCAGTACTTC. This encodes CSERTSGRAETQYF. J is TRBJ2-5 and V is TRBV29-1, with 13 bases matching TRBD2. The CDR3 is 14 residues long. CDR1 SQVTM and CDR2 ANQGSEA come from the germline V gene. The V gene end was trimmed by 7 bases and the J gene end by 4 bases; junction bases not matched to a gene: 6.

The CDR3 is CASSQGKAGGAGLPAYEQYF. CDR3 sequence (DNA): TGCGCCAGCAGCCAAGGAAAGGCAGGGGGCGCGGGTTTGCCTGCCTACGAGCAGTACTTC. The rearrangement joins TRBV4-1 to TRBJ2-7, with 8 bases fitting TRBD1. The CDR3 is 20 residues long. The V gene end was trimmed by 1 base and the J gene end by 2 bases; junction bases not matched to a gene: 19. Germline V gene sequence: CDR1 MGHRA, CDR2 YSYEKL.

This clone is a singleton in its sample. V is TRBV19 and J is TRBJ1-2; D uncertain. The CDR3 consists of 13 residues. Trimming took off 4 bases at V and 4 bases at J, with 10 bases between the two ends. Germline V gene sequence: CDR1 LNHDA, CDR2 SQIVND (reference sequence). CDR3 in DNA: TGTGCCAGTAGTAGGATGGGGTCCTATGGCTACACCTTC. As protein: CASSRMGSYGYTF.

This sequence joins TRBV4-3 and TRBJ2-6, with D uncertain. The CDR3 has 14 residues. The germline V gene has CDR1 LGHNA and CDR2 YSLEER. V shed 4 bases and J shed 0 bases, with 4 bases lying between them. CDR3 sequence: CASSRSSGANVLTF. CDR3 DNA: TGCGCCAGCAGCCGAAGCTCTGGGGCCAACGTCCTGACTTTC.

The CDR3 sequence: CASSHGTAYEQYF. CDR3 DNA: TGTGCCAGCAGCCATGGGACAGCCTACGAGCAGTACTTC. The J gene is TRBJ2-7, the V gene TRBV5-4, with 7 positions matching TRBD1. The CDR3 is 13 residues long. The ends lost 4 bases at V and 2 bases at J; junction bases unmatched: 3. Germline CDR1 and CDR2: SGHNT and YYREEE (reference sequence).

CDR3 nucleotide sequence: TGTGCCAGCAGTTACAGTGGGAACTCCTACAATGAGCAGTTCTTC. It encodes CASSYSGNSYNEQFF. The rearrangement links TRBV6-5 to TRBJ2-1; D remains ambiguous. Trimming left V 2 bases short and J 0 bases short, with 8 bases between. Germline V gene lookup returns CDR1 MNHEY and CDR2 SVGAGI. CDR3 length equals 15 residues.

The J gene is TRBJ1-6, the V gene TRBV5-1; 7 nucleotides match TRBD1. V lost 3 bases, J lost 0 bases, and 3 bases stayed unmatched. The CDR3 totals 16 residues. Germline-derived CDR1 and CDR2 are SGHRS and YFSETQ. Written as DNA, the CDR3 is TGCGCCAGCAGCTCAGGGGGTAGCTCCTATAATTCACCCCTCCACTTT. It codes for CASSSGGSSYNSPLHF.

The rearrangement uses TRBV11-3 and TRBJ1-2; D remains unclear. Germline V gives CDR1 SGHNT, CDR2 YENEEA. This CDR3 contains 13 residues. V lost 5 bases and J lost 7, with 14 bases in between. This CDR3 is CASSPAGYGGYTF. The CDR3 DNA is TGTGCCAGCAGCCCCGCCGGGTATGGTGGCTACACCTTC.

The V and J genes are TRBV3-1 (or the pseudogene TRBV3-2) and TRBJ2-7, with D tentatively TRBD1 (7 bases). Deletions cut 5 bases from V and 4 bases from J, with 15 bases between. Germline lookup yields CDR1 LGHDT and CDR2 YNNKEL (reference sequence). The CDR3 spans 14 residues. The CDR3 bases are TGTGCCAGCAGCATAGCGACAGGGAGGTACGAGCAGTACTTC. This encodes CASSIATGRYEQYF.

J is TRBJ1-4 and V is TRBV2, with a tentative D call TRBD1 (6 bases). Germline V lookup: CDR1 SNHLY, CDR2 FYNNEI. The CDR3 loop spans 14 amino acids. The V end was cut by 6 bases, the J end by 5 bases, with 13 bases between. The CDR3 loop is CASRPGTWNEKLFF. In DNA, the CDR3 is TGTGCCAGCAGGCCCGGGACATGGAATGAAAAACTGTTTTTT.

This clone has a single count. This sequence joins TRBV29-1 and TRBJ2-2; TRBD1 might be the D (5 bases). The CDR3 is 15 residues long. V was clipped by 7 bases and J by 7 bases, with 22 bases between them. CDR1 SQVTM and CDR2 ANQGSEA come from the germline V gene. Written as DNA, the CDR3 is TGCAGCGCAAGGGCTTCGGACGTAAGGGGCGGGGAGCTGTTTTTT. It translates to CSARASDVRGGELFF.

V is TRBV6-6 and J is TRBJ1-2; 7 nucleotides line up with TRBD1. Trimming removed 5 bases from V and 4 bases from J; junction bases left unmatched: 7. CDR3 size: 14 residues. The V gene's germline CDR1 is MNHNY and CDR2 SVGAGI (reference sequence). The CDR3 region has the DNA TGTGCCAGCAGTGCGACAGGGTATACCTATGGCTACACCTTC. It yields the protein CASSATGYTYGYTF.

V usage is TRBV28 and J usage is TRBJ2-7; TRBD1 is a possible D gene (5 bases). Trimming took 5 bases from V and 3 from J, leaving 17 bases between them. Looked up from germline, CDR1 is MDHEN and CDR2 is SYDVKM. CDR3 size: 15 residues. The CDR3 DNA is TGTGCCAGCAGTCTAGGGGCTAGTTTTCTCTACGAGCAGTACTTC. The encoded protein is CASSLGASFLYEQYF.

This chain uses TRBV6-5 with TRBJ2-7; either TRBD1 or TRBD2 may supply D (5 bases each). Germline CDR1 MNHEY, CDR2 SVGAGI. The V end was cut by 7 bases, the J end by 3 bases, with 19 bases between. The length of the CDR3 is 15 residues. CDR3 residues: CASTYRQRGNYEQYF. CDR3 nucleotides: TGTGCCAGCACCTACCGACAGAGGGGCAACTACGAGCAGTACTTC.

The V call is TRBV11-1, the J call TRBJ2-1, with 8 nucleotides matching TRBD1. From germline, CDR1 is SGHAT and CDR2 FQDESV (reference sequence). Unmatched junction bases numbered 6, after V lost 8 bases and J lost 0 bases. The CDR3 is made up of 15 amino acids. The CDR3 bases are TGTGCCAGCTCGGGACAGGCGAGCTCCTACAATGAGCAGTTCTTC. Translation gives CASSGQASSYNEQFF.

This chain uses TRBV19 with TRBJ1-5; D possibly corresponds to TRBD1 (6 bases). CDR1 LNHDA and CDR2 SQIVND come from the germline V gene (reference sequence). V lost 5 bases to trimming and J lost 3 bases, with 14 bases between them. The CDR3 has 15 amino acids. The CDR3 reads CASSFGGRPNQPQHF. CDR3 DNA sequence: TGTGCCAGTAGTTTCGGGGGCAGACCCAATCAGCCCCAGCATTTT.

The chain carries TRBV7-3 and TRBJ2-2; no firm D call. This CDR3 region has 14 residues. CDR1 and CDR2 (germline): SGHTA, FQGTGA. The V gene lost 2 bases and the J gene lost 1 base, with 5 bases spanning the gap. In DNA form, the CDR3 reads TGTGCCAGCAGCTTATACGGGAACACCGGGGAGCTGTTTTTT. Its protein is CASSLYGNTGELFF.

The gene calls are TRBV4-1 and TRBJ1-3; a weak D match, TRBD1 (6 bases). The length of the CDR3 is 15 residues. V was trimmed by 1 base and J by 5 bases, leaving 12 bases between them. The germline gives CDR1 MGHRA, CDR2 YSYEKL. The chain's CDR3 is CASSQVWQGRNTIYF. The CDR3 DNA sequence: TGCGCCAGCAGCCAAGTTTGGCAGGGGAGAAACACCATATATTTT.

The chain has TRBV4-2 and TRBJ1-2; a possible D gene is TRBD1 (5 bases). The CDR3 contains 13 residues. V lost 3 bases, J lost 2 bases, and 7 bases lay in between. Germline V gene lookup returns CDR1 LGHNA and CDR2 YNFKEQ. CDR3 loop: CASSQGRNYGYTF. The CDR3 coding sequence is TGTGCCAGCAGCCAGGGACGAAACTATGGCTACACCTTC.

The gene calls are TRBV7-2 and TRBJ2-1; no clear D gene. Germline V gives CDR1 SGHTA, CDR2 FQGNSA. The V end lost 1 base, the J end lost 6 bases, and 13 bases lay between the germline ends. The CDR3 loop spans 15 amino acids. The CDR3 DNA is TGTGCCAGCAGCTTAGTCCCCCAGGACGGCAATGAGCAGTTCTTC. Its translation: CASSLVPQDGNEQFF.

The chain links TRBV30 to TRBJ2-7; D may be TRBD1 (6 bases). V lost 1 base to trimming and J lost 0 bases, with 7 bases between them. This CDR3 region has 13 residues. The germline V gene encodes CDR1 GTSNPN and CDR2 SVGIG (reference sequence). The CDR3 here is CAWSDRDSYEQYF. CDR3 sequence (DNA): TGTGCCTGGAGTGACAGGGACTCCTACGAGCAGTACTTC.

The chain employs TRBV29-1 and TRBJ2-1; unclear D gene. Between the trimmed V and J ends, which lost 7 bases and 4 bases, there was a span of 14 bases. Germline CDR1 SQVTM, CDR2 ANQGSEA. There are 13 residues in the CDR3. The CDR3 region has the DNA TGCAGCGGAAAAAAGGCTAGGTACAATGAGCAGTTCTTC. This encodes CSGKKARYNEQFF.

The genes are TRBV27 and TRBJ2-7; TRBD1 agrees at 8 bases. After removal of 6 bases from V and 3 bases from J, the junction contained 10 bases not matched to a gene. Germline V gives CDR1 MNHEY, CDR2 SMNVEV (reference sequence). The CDR3 is 15 amino acids. The CDR3: CASRRDRGLFYEQYF. In nucleotides, the CDR3 is TGTGCCAGCAGGCGCGACAGGGGCCTCTTCTACGAGCAGTACTTC.

This chain uses TRBV5-1 with TRBJ1-5; TRBD1 might be the D (5 bases). The V gene's germline CDR1 is SGHRS and CDR2 YFSETQ. This CDR3 contains 15 residues. Trimming removed 4 bases from V and 6 bases from J, with 17 bases in between. In DNA form, the CDR3 reads TGCGCCAGCAGCGAAGGGACGGACGACATTCAGCCCCAGCATTTT. The encoded protein is CASSEGTDDIQPQHF.

This sequence joins TRBV9 and TRBJ2-7; 9 positions match TRBD2. The CDR3 runs to 14 residues. The germline CDR1 and CDR2 sequences are SGDLS and YYNGEE. The junction had 5 bases not matched to a gene; V was cut back by 0 bases and J by 7 bases. The CDR3 nucleotides read TGTGCCAGCAGCGTAGCGCGGGGGGGTCCTGAGCAGTACTTC. This sequence encodes CASSVARGGPEQYF.